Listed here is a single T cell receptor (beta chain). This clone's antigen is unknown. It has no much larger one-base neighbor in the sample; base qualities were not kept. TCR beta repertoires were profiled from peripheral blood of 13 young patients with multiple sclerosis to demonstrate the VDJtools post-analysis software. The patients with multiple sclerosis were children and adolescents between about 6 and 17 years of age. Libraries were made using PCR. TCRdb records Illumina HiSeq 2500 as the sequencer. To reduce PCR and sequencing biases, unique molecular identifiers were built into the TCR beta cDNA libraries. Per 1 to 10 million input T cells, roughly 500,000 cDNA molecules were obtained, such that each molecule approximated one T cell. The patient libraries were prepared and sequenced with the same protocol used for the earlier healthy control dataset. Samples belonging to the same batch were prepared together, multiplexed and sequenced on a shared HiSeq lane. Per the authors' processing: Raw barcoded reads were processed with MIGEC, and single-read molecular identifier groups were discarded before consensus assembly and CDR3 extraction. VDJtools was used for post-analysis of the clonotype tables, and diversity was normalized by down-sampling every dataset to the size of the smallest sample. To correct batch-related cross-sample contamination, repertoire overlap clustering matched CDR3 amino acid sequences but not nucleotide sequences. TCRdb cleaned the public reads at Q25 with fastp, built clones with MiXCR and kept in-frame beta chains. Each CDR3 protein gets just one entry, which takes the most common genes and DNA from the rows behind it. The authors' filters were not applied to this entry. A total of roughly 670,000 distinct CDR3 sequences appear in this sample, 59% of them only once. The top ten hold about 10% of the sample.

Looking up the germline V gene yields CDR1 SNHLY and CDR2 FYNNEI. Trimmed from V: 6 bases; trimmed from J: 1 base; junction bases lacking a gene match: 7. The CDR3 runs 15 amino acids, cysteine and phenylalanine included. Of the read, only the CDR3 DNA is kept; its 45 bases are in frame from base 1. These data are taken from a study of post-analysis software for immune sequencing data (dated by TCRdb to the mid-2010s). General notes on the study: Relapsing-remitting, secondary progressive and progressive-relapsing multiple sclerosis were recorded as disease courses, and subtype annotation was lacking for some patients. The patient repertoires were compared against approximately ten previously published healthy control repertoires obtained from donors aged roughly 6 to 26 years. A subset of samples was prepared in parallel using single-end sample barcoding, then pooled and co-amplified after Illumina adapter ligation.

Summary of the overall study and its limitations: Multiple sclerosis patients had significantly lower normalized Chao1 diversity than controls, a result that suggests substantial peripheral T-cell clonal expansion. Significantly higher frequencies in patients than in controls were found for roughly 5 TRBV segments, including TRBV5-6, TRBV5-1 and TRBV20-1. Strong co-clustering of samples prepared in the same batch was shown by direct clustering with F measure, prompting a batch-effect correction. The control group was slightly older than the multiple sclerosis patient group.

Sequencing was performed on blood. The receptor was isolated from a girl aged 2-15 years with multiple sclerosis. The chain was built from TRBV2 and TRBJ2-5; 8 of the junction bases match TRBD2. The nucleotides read TGTGCCAGCAGGGAGGCGGGGGGACGCCAAGAGACCCAGTACTTC. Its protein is CASREAGGRQETQYF.